Given below is one TCR beta chain in context. The entry originates in a study of human T cells and chemical hapten exposure. As the library was built, unique molecular identifiers were attached to individual cDNA molecules. TCRdb reprocessed the RACE reads with MiXCR, giving one entry per CDR3 protein. The data contain 33,000 or so distinct CDR3 sequences, more than 10% of them singletons. The time point was: pre-sensitization, week 0. Stated treatment: therapeutic diphenylcyclopropenone sensitization with weekly scalp DPC. Whole blood, unfractionated, served as the material for total RNA extraction. This specimen was whole blood, taken in connection with sensitization to the hapten diphenylcyclopropenone (DPC). The clonotype comes from a middle-aged woman with alopecia areata. Some clones in this sample may be carry-over from other donors' samples.

The CDR3 region is CASAIHLSLRDRDYEQYF. The CDR3 bases are TGTGCCAGCGCAATACACCTAAGCCTCCGGGACAGGGACTACGAGCAGTACTTC. The V gene is TRBV7-9, the J gene TRBJ2-7, with 9 nucleotides matching TRBD1. This CDR3 spans 18 amino acids. The J segment lost 3 bases and the V segment lost 8 bases, leaving 20 bases of the junction unmatched. The germline CDR1 and CDR2 sequences are SEHNR and FQNEAQ (reference sequence).